Below, one T cell receptor (beta chain) is given with its context. Antigen: not known. This entry comes from a study of T cell responses to AZD1222 COVID-19 vaccine. General study points: Donors, mostly white British, included more females; clonal diversity was possibly underestimated. Repertoire sampling was restricted to post-peak T cell response timepoints.

The germline V and J ends were trimmed by 5 bases and 4 bases, with 11 bases remaining between them. Per germline, CDR1 SGHVS and CDR2 FNYEAQ. CDR3 size: 13 residues. Sequencing was performed with immunoSEQ multiplex PCR; in TCRdb, only in-frame clones are kept and a portion is missing. The table includes some 160,000 clones, approximately 90% detected once. The rearrangement joins TRBV7-6 to TRBJ1-1, with unresolved D. This sample comprised peripheral blood, obtained 28 days after the second AZD1222 dose. This receptor was obtained from an adult who received the AZD1222 COVID-19 vaccine. CDR3 sequence (DNA): TGTGCCAGCAGCCACCAGCCGGGCACTGAAGCTTTCTTT. Amino acid sequence: CASSHQPGTEAFF.